The T cell receptor (beta chain) under discussion was sequenced for a study of regulatory T cells in long-lasting Graves disease. Time point in this sample: persistent/refractory GD, antithyroid drugs over 5 years with positive TRAb. Generation of the TCR library employed RNA extracted from PBMCs. Study-level findings and limits: It is possible that accuracy was reduced by the small size of the sample. New patients shared 750 to 1,000 public clonotypes, and persistent patients shared more, with about 2,700.

The germline V gene encodes CDR1 SEHNR and CDR2 FQNEAQ (reference sequence). The CDR3 is 12 amino acids. Trimming shortened V by 5 bases and J by 2 bases, and 7 bases separated the two germline ends. As regards this clonotype: No antigen is known for it.

Library construction for TCR beta used iRepertoire HTBI primers and Arm-PCR of CDR3 regions. TCRdb passed the multiplex PCR reads through MiXCR, listing each CDR3 protein once. The table records 400,000 to 600,000 distinct CDR3 sequences, 20% to 25% of them present only once. The gene calls are TRBV7-9 and TRBJ2-7; no clear D. The material was peripheral blood mononuclear cells (PBMCs), obtained when the disease was refractory, from a patient treated with antithyroid drugs. The sequence was collected from a female donor with Graves disease. The CDR3 spells CASSARPYEQYF. The CDR3 DNA reads as TGTGCCAGCAGCGCCCGCCCCTACGAGCAGTACTTC. Full variable domain (remainder filled in from reference TRBV7-9 and TRBJ2-7): DTGVSQNPRHKITKRGQNVTFRCDPISEHNRLYWYRQTLGQGPEFLTYFQNEAQLEKSRLLSDRFSAERPKGSFSTLEIQRTEQGDSAMYLCASSARPYEQYFGPGTRLTVT.